One and the same sample provided the 11 T cell receptor beta chains below, sequenced in a study of T cells after yellow fever vaccination. MiXCR, run by TCRdb on the 5' RACE reads, gives a single entry per CDR3 protein. In the table there are 300,000 to 350,000 distinct CDR3 sequences, approximately 4.5% of which are singletons. The sequencing here drew on PBMCs, taken 15 days after the yellow fever booster vaccination. The receptors here all came from a man aged 18-30 years who received the YFV17D yellow fever vaccine.

This clonotype came up many times. The CDR3 is CASSLVYLDRGHYSNQPQHF. The CDR3 bases are TGTGCCAGCAGCTTAGTATATTTGGACAGGGGACACTATAGCAATCAGCCCCAGCATTTT. The rearrangement joins TRBV7-9 to TRBJ1-5; 9 positions agree with TRBD1. Germline CDR1 is SEHNR and CDR2 is FQNEAQ (reference sequence). Trimming at V came to 1 base and at J to 0 bases, leaving 13 bases not matched to a gene. This CDR3 region has 20 residues.

This clonotype appeared many times. The chain combines TRBV5-1 with TRBJ2-3; D might be TRBD2 (6 bases). Per germline, CDR1 SGHRS and CDR2 YFSETQ. V was clipped by 4 bases and J by 5 bases, with 17 bases between them. This CDR3 comprises 15 residues. CDR3 region: CASSPGDRSGDTQYF. The DNA of the CDR3 is TGCGCCAGCAGCCCGGGGGACCGCAGCGGAGATACGCAGTATTTT.

The rearrangement joins TRBV29-1 to TRBJ2-5; no clear D. Germline V gene data show CDR1 as SQVTM and CDR2 as ANQGSEA. The CDR3 has 12 residues. With 3 bases removed from V and 0 bases from J, the gap between germline ends came to 5 bases. The CDR3 sequence: CSVDWDQETQYF. The CDR3 DNA is TGCAGCGTTGATTGGGACCAAGAGACCCAGTACTTC.

The rearrangement joins TRBV7-3 to TRBJ2-3, with 7 bases fitting TRBD2. Per germline, CDR1 SGHTA and CDR2 FQGTGA. The CDR3 length is 15 residues. Losses at the gene ends were 3 bases for V and 3 bases for J; bases not matched to a gene: 6. CDR3 sequence: CASSLTSLETDTQYF. In DNA, the CDR3 is TGTGCCAGCAGCTTGACTAGCCTGGAAACAGATACGCAGTATTTT.

This clonotype occurred many times. The CDR3 sequence: CASSPGQFYEQYF. CDR3 bases: TGCGCCAGCAGCCCGGGACAGTTCTACGAGCAGTACTTC. J is TRBJ2-7 and V is TRBV5-1, with 7 nucleotides matching TRBD1. The CDR3 extends over 13 amino acids. The trim removed 4 bases at V and 3 bases at J, leaving 4 bases unmatched. Germline CDR1 is SGHRS and CDR2 is YFSETQ.

This clonotype was seen ten or more times. The chain joins TRBV18 to TRBJ2-1; D is uncertain. Germline CDR1 KGHSH, CDR2 LQKENI. Trimming cost V 0 bases and J 2 bases, with 8 bases left between them. The CDR3 contains 15 residues. In nucleotides, the CDR3 is TGTGCCAGCTCACCACCGACGTACCCCTACAATGAGCAGTTCTTC. Amino acid sequence: CASSPPTYPYNEQFF.

This clonotype has a handful of counts. V is TRBV9 and J is TRBJ1-3; no firm D call. There are 16 residues in the CDR3. The V gene's germline CDR1 is SGDLS and CDR2 YYNGEE. V gave up 3 bases and J gave up 1 base, with 14 bases separating them. CDR3 loop: CASSASRRESGNTIYF. The CDR3 coding sequence is TGTGCCAGCAGCGCGAGCAGACGGGAGTCTGGAAACACCATATATTTT.

V usage is TRBV7-9 and J usage is TRBJ1-6; D is undetermined. CDR1 is SEHNR and CDR2 is FQNEAQ in the germline V gene (reference sequence). This CDR3 has 11 amino acids. V was shortened by 7 bases and J by 7 bases, with 5 bases between the two germline ends. CDR3: CASTRNSPLHF. CDR3 nucleotides: TGTGCCAGCACTCGGAATTCACCCCTCCACTTT.

This clonotype was detected only a few times. The chain employs TRBV5-5 and TRBJ1-1; possible D gene TRBD1, 5 bases. The CDR3 is made up of 14 amino acids. Trimming took off 5 bases at V and 5 bases at J, with 16 bases between the two ends. Germline V gene sequence: CDR1 SGHKS, CDR2 YYEKEE (reference sequence). Here the CDR3 reads CASSLTSGGTEAFF. Here the CDR3 DNA reads TGTGCCAGCAGTTTAACCAGTGGGGGAACTGAAGCTTTCTTT. Full variable domain (remainder filled in from reference TRBV5-5 and TRBJ1-1): DAGVTQSPTHLIKTRGQQVTLRCSPISGHKSVSWYQQVLGQGPQFIFQYYEKEERGRGNFPDRFSARQFPNYSSELNVNALLLGDSALYLCASSLTSGGTEAFFGQGTRLTVV.

This clonotype was counted ten times or more. The CDR3 nucleotides are TGTGCCAGCAGCCTGGGGGCCTACCCTAGCACAGATACGCAGTATTTT. The encoded protein is CASSLGAYPSTDTQYF. V usage is TRBV7-8 and J usage is TRBJ2-3; D perhaps matches TRBD1 (6 bases). The CDR3 is 16 amino acids. Trimming removed 5 bases from V and 0 bases from J, with 15 bases in between. Germline CDR1 SGHVS, CDR2 FQNEAQ. Based on the CDR3 plus reference TRBV7-8 and TRBJ2-3, the full variable domain is GAGVSQSPRYKVAKRGQDVALRCDPISGHVSLFWYQQALGQGPEFLTYFQNEAQLDKSGLPSDRFFAERPEGSVSTLKIQRTQQEDSAVYLCASSLGAYPSTDTQYFGPGTRLTVL.

This clonotype was picked up a small number of times. The genes are TRBV11-2 and TRBJ2-5; a possible D gene is TRBD2 (7 bases). The CDR3 totals 14 residues. CDR1 is SGHAT, CDR2 FQNNGV, per germline. Trimming stripped 4 bases from V and 1 base from J, with 10 bases between. The CDR3 reads CASSWAGAQETQYF. The CDR3 DNA reads TGTGCCAGCAGCTGGGCGGGGGCCCAAGAGACCCAGTACTTC.